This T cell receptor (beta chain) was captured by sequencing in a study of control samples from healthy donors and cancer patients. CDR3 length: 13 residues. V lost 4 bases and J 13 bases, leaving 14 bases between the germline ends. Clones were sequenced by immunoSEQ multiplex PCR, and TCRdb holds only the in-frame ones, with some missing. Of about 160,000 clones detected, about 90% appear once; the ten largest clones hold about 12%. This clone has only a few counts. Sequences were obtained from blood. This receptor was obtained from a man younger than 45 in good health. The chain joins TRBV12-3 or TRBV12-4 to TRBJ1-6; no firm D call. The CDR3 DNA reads TGTGCCAGCAGTTCCCACTTTCAGGAGCCCCTCCACTTT. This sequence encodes CASSSHFQEPLHF.